This T cell receptor (beta chain) was captured by sequencing in a study of OX40 agonist ivuxolimab in advanced cancers. Overall study results and limits: The investigators did not determine what antigen specificity the expanded peripheral T cells had.

Profiling relied on immunoSEQ multiplex PCR, and the TCRdb table lists in-frame clones only, not all of them. This table holds roughly 67,000 clones, roughly 82% found once. The length of the CDR3 is 14 residues. Germline V CDR1 and CDR2: SGHVS, FNYEAQ. V was pared by 4 bases and J by 0 bases, with 8 bases between. Worth noting for this clone: Its target is not known.

Sequenced material: CD4+ or CD8+ T cells sorted from blood, taken in a trial of the OX40 agonist ivuxolimab. The TCR comes from an adult with an advanced solid tumor such as melanoma, head and neck, liver or kidney cancer. The chain recombines TRBV7-6 with TRBJ2-3, with unresolved D. CDR3 DNA: TGTGCCAGCAGCTCCTTGGGGAGCACAGATACGCAGTATTTT. Its translation is CASSSLGSTDTQYF. Looking up the rest from reference TRBV7-6 and TRBJ2-3 gives the full variable domain: GAGVSQSPRYKVTKRGQDVALRCDPISGHVSLYWYRQALGQGPEFLTYFNYEAQQDKSGLPNDRFSAERPEGSISTLTIQRTEQRDSAMYRCASSSLGSTDTQYFGPGTRLTVL.